These T cell receptor beta chains were read from a single sample in a study of memory CD4+ T cells and cytomegalovirus serostatus. TCRdb's table, derived via immunoSEQ multiplex PCR, lists solely in-frame clones and lacks some. This sample has tens of thousands of clones; around 79% occur once, and the top ten carry about 0.79%. The specimen was memory CD4+ T cells from blood. These receptors were collected from an adult in good health and CMV-seronegative. CDR3s include the opening cysteine and the closing phenylalanine or tryptophan. D genes are given only for firm matches. Expanded clones get a size class; other rows say once, few or many, or leave the size out.

j_gene	d_gene	abundance	v_gene	CDR3nt	CDR3aa
TRBJ1-2	NA	NA	TRBV7-9	TGTGCCAGCACCATAACAGGGAGAGATGGCTACACCTTC	CASTITGRDGYTF
TRBJ1-6	NA	once	TRBV14	TGTGCCAGCAGCCAGGTGGGGGATTCACCCCTCCACTTT	CASSQVGDSPLHF
TRBJ1-2	NA	NA	TRBV6-1	TGTGCCAGCAGGAAGACAGGAGATATCTATGGCTACACCTTC	CASRKTGDIYGYTF
TRBJ1-2	TRBD1	once	TRBV6-1	TGTGCCAGCAGGCCGGGACAGACCTATGGCTACACCTTC	CASRPGQTYGYTF
TRBJ2-7	NA	NA	TRBV2	TGTGCCAACGGACGGTTTGCCTACGAGCAGTACTTC	CANGRFAYEQYF
TRBJ2-1	TRBD1	NA	TRBV7-2	TGTGCCAGCAGCTTGACAGGGGTCTCGGGCAATGAGCAGTTCTTC	CASSLTGVSGNEQFF
TRBJ1-1	NA	NA	TRBV5-1	TGCGCCAGCAGCTTTGGGAAGGTTGGAACTGAAGCTTTCTTT	CASSFGKVGTEAFF
TRBJ2-3	NA	NA	TRBV9	TGTGCCAGCAGCGTAGTAGCAGATACGCAGTATTTT	CASSVVADTQYF
TRBJ2-2	TRBD2	NA	TRBV9	TGTGCCAGCAGCGTAGTGGGCGGACTAGCGGGGGGCACCGGGGAGCTGTTTTTT	CASSVVGGLAGGTGELFF
TRBJ1-6	TRBD1	NA	TRBV25-1	TGTGCCAGCAGTATAAACAGGGGGCAAAATTCACCCCTCCACTTT	CASSINRGQNSPLHF
TRBJ2-3	TRBD2	NA	TRBV2	TGTGCCAGTGGCGGGGGGCCTGGTACGCAGTATTTT	CASGGGPGTQYF
TRBJ1-5	TRBD1	NA	TRBV19	TGTGCCAGCGAAGACAGGGCGAACAATCAGCCCCAGCATTTT	CASEDRANNQPQHF
TRBJ2-2	NA	NA	TRBV15	TGTGCCACCAGCGGCGGGACCTTTAACACCGGGGAGCTGTTTTTT	CATSGGTFNTGELFF
TRBJ1-5	NA	NA	TRBV5-1	TGCGCCAGCAGCTTGGAGGGGGGCAATCAGCCCCAGCATTTT	CASSLEGGNQPQHF
TRBJ2-1	NA	NA	TRBV5-4	TGTGCCAGCAGCTCCGACGGACTTGGAAGCAATGAGCAGTTCTTC	CASSSDGLGSNEQFF
TRBJ2-3	NA	NA	TRBV15	TGTGCCACCAGCCTTCACGGGGGCGGGGGTCTCACAGATACGCAGTATTTT	CATSLHGGGGLTDTQYF
TRBJ1-2	NA	NA	TRBV27	TGTGCCAGCAGTTTCCGCAGGGGTAATGGCTACACCTTC	CASSFRRGNGYTF
TRBJ1-1	NA	NA	TRBV5-6	TGTGCCAGCAGCCACTCCCTAACGGGGACTGAAGCTTTCTTT	CASSHSLTGTEAFF
TRBJ2-1	NA	NA	TRBV5-1	TGCGCCAGCAATGGGGGCCCGGGCGGGGGTGAGCAGTTCTTC	CASNGGPGGGEQFF
TRBJ1-2	NA	NA	TRBV7-9	TGTGCCAGCAGCTTCGAGGTTAGCGGCTACACCTTC	CASSFEVSGYTF
TRBJ1-1	TRBD1	NA	TRBV5-1	TGCGCCAGCAGCTTGACAGGGGAGACTGAAGCTTTCTTT	CASSLTGETEAFF
TRBJ1-5	NA	once	TRBV5-6	TGTGCCAGCAGCTCGACAGGTAGGGGGGTTCAGCCCCAGCATTTT	CASSSTGRGVQPQHF
TRBJ1-1	NA	NA	TRBV2	TGTGCCAGCAGTGGGTTAAGGAACACTGAAGCTTTCTTT	CASSGLRNTEAFF
TRBJ1-6	TRBD1	once	TRBV2	TGTGCCACTGGACGGGACAGCAATTCACCCCTCCACTTT	CATGRDSNSPLHF
TRBJ1-5	NA	NA	TRBV28	TGTGCCAGCAGTTTTTCCGAGCGGAATCAGCCCCAGCATTTT	CASSFSERNQPQHF
TRBJ2-6	NA	NA	TRBV9	TGTGCCAGCAGCGCGGAGGTTGGAGGGGCCAACGTCCTGACTTTC	CASSAEVGGANVLTF
TRBJ1-4	NA	NA	TRBV10-3	TGTGCCATCAGTGCGTCGATTAGTAGGGGGAGAGGGGTTGAAAAACTGTTTTTT	CAISASISRGRGVEKLFF
TRBJ2-5	NA	NA	TRBV11-1	TGTGCCAGCAGCTTGGTGGGGGGCCAAGAGACCCAGTACTTC	CASSLVGGQETQYF
TRBJ2-3	NA	NA	TRBV5-1	TGCGCCAGCAGCTTGGCTATTGACAGTTACTCCACAGATACGCAGTATTTT	CASSLAIDSYSTDTQYF
TRBJ1-1	NA	NA	TRBV18	TGTGCCAGCTCACCAAAGGGATTGAGGACTGAAGCTTTCTTT	CASSPKGLRTEAFF
TRBJ1-1	NA	few	TRBV7-3	TGTGCCAGCAGCTCCCGGATAGGGGGGACTGAAGCTTTCTTT	CASSSRIGGTEAFF
TRBJ2-2	NA	NA	TRBV30	TGTGCCTGGAGTCTCTCTTCAGGGGAGCTGTTTTTT	CAWSLSSGELFF
TRBJ2-5	NA	few	TRBV25-1	TGTGCCTCCCGGACAGCCAAACAAGAGACCCAGTACTTC	CASRTAKQETQYF
TRBJ2-7	TRBD1	few	TRBV2	TGTGCCAGCAGGTACAGGGGCCCGGCGAGGGGAGAGCAGTACTTC	CASRYRGPARGEQYF
TRBJ1-1	TRBD1	NA	TRBV15	TGTGCCACCAGCTGGGGACAGAAGAACACTGAAGCTTTCTTT	CATSWGQKNTEAFF
TRBJ1-4	NA	NA	TRBV27	TGTGCCGGCAGTCCACGACAGCTTCCAAATGAAAAACTGTTTTTT	CAGSPRQLPNEKLFF
TRBJ1-2	NA	NA	TRBV7-2	TGTGCCAGCAGCCTGGCTAACTATGGCTACACCTTC	CASSLANYGYTF
TRBJ2-7	NA	NA	TRBV10-3	TGTGCCATCAGGGACAACTACGAGCAGTACTTC	CAIRDNYEQYF
TRBJ2-5	NA	NA	TRBV10-3	TGTGCCATCAGCCCGGGGGAGACCCAGTACTTC	CAISPGETQYF
TRBJ1-6	NA	few	TRBV5-1	TGCGCCAGCACACCCGGGGGGGGACAATCACCCCTCCACTTT	CASTPGGGQSPLHF
TRBJ2-7	NA	NA	TRBV19	TGTGCCACCCTAGGAGACTACGAGCAGTACTTC	CATLGDYEQYF
TRBJ1-2	NA	NA	TRBV30	TGTGCCTGGAGTGTACGCGGCTATGGCTACACCTTC	CAWSVRGYGYTF
TRBJ1-4	NA	NA	TRBV27	TGTGCCAGCAGTGACAGCGCGCGTAATGAAAAACTGTTTTTT	CASSDSARNEKLFF
TRBJ2-1	NA	NA	TRBV7-2	TGTGCCAGCAGCTCCCGTGCATGGGAGCAGTTCTTC	CASSSRAWEQFF
TRBJ1-5	NA	few	TRBV7-9	TGTGCCAGCAGCTCGCAGGGGTCCCATCAGCCCCAGCATTTT	CASSSQGSHQPQHF
TRBJ2-1	TRBD1	NA	TRBV6-6	TGTGCCAGCACCCGAACGCCGGGACAGGGGGAGGATGAGCAGTTCTTC	CASTRTPGQGEDEQFF
TRBJ1-2	TRBD1	NA	TRBV6-1	TGTGCCAGCACCGACAGGGCAAAAATAAGGGGCTACACCTTC	CASTDRAKIRGYTF
TRBJ1-2	NA	NA	TRBV11-2	TGTGCCAGCAGCTTAGTTGGCTATGGCTACACCTTC	CASSLVGYGYTF
TRBJ2-3	NA	NA	TRBV18	TGTGCCAGCTCACCGGAAACTAATGCAGATACGCAGTATTTT	CASSPETNADTQYF
TRBJ1-2	NA	NA	TRBV2	TGTGCCAGCAGTACAGGGTTTGGCTACACCTTC	CASSTGFGYTF
TRBJ2-7	NA	NA	TRBV2	TGTGCCAGCAGTGACCGGGCCGCAAACTACGAGCAGTACTTC	CASSDRAANYEQYF
TRBJ2-3	NA	NA	TRBV5-1	TGCGCCAGCAGCCCGGGGCGCTTTCTTAGCACAGATACGCAGTATTTT	CASSPGRFLSTDTQYF